The 6 T cell receptor beta chains given below trace back to one sample, sequenced in a study of blood T cells in healthy people across ages. A second roughly 6 to 11 cycle PCR used barcoded and J-beta primers. TCRdb recomputed calls from the 5' RACE reads with MiXCR, one row per CDR3 protein. The repertoire includes about 900,000 distinct CDR3 sequences, around 48% of them detected once, and around an eighth sits in the top ten. What was sequenced was blood. These receptor sequences come from a man aged 30 to 45 in good health.

As for this clonotype: A much larger clone sits a single nucleotide away, making a read error possible. This CDR3 reads CASSYWSTDTQYF. Here the CDR3 DNA reads TGTGCCAGCAGTTACTGGAGCACAGATACGCAGTATTTT. The V call is TRBV6-2 or TRBV6-3, the J call TRBJ2-3; the D is unclear. The CDR3 sequence is 13 residues long. Trimming left V 1 base short and J 0 bases short, with 2 bases between. Germline CDR1 is MNHEY and CDR2 is SVGEGT.

The rearrangement links TRBV12-3 or TRBV12-4 to TRBJ1-5; D remains unclear. V was cut by 3 bases and J by 4 bases, with 13 bases left in between. The CDR3 has 15 residues. In nucleotides, the CDR3 is TGTGCCAGCAGTTTGGGCGCAGATCTTAATCAGCCCCAGCATTTT. This sequence encodes CASSLGADLNQPQHF.

The chain uses TRBV5-6 and TRBJ1-2; D possibly corresponds to TRBD1 (5 bases). The CDR3 is made up of 15 amino acids. Trimming took 6 bases from V and 2 from J, leaving 17 bases between them. Germline loops: CDR1 SGHDT, CDR2 YYEEEE. The CDR3 nucleotides are TGTGCCAGCACCGATGGGGCGACAGAAAACTATGGCTACACCTTC. It specifies CASTDGATENYGYTF.

The chain is built from TRBV6-5 and TRBJ2-3, with D tentatively TRBD2 (5 bases). From germline, CDR1 is MNHEY and CDR2 SVGAGI. Trimming removed 2 bases from V and 1 base from J, with 10 bases in between. This CDR3 contains 15 residues. The CDR3 sequence is CASSYSLARTDTQYF. The CDR3 DNA sequence: TGTGCCAGCAGTTACAGTCTAGCCCGCACAGATACGCAGTATTTT.

The rearrangement joins TRBV20-1 to TRBJ1-2; D might be TRBD1 (6 bases). CDR3 length: 12 amino acids. Germline lookup yields CDR1 DFQATT and CDR2 SNEGSKA (reference sequence). Trimming pared 5 bases from V and 8 bases from J, leaving 15 bases between. Here the CDR3 reads CSALGDIEGYTF. CDR3 bases: TGCAGTGCTCTGGGGGACATAGAGGGCTACACCTTC.

This clonotype showed up just once. J is TRBJ1-5 and V is TRBV20-1, with no clear D. Looked up from germline, CDR1 is DFQATT and CDR2 is SNEGSKA (reference sequence). This CDR3 has 15 residues. V was trimmed by 0 bases and J by 0 bases, leaving 9 bases between them. CDR3 nucleotides: TGCAGTGCTAGAGATCCTAAGTATAGCAATCAGCCCCAGCATTTT. It translates to CSARDPKYSNQPQHF.